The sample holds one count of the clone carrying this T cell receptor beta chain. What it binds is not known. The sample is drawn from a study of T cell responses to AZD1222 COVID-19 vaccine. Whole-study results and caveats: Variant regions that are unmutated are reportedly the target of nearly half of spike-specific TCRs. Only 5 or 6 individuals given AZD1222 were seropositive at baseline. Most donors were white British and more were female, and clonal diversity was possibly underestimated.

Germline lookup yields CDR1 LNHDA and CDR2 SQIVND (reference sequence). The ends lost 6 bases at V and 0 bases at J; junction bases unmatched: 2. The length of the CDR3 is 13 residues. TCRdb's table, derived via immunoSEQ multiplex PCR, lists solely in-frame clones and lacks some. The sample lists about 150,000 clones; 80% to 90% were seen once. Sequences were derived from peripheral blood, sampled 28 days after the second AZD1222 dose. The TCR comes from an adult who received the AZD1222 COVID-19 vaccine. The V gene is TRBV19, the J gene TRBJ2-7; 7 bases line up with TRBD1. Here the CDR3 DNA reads TGTGCCAGTAGCTACAGGGGCTCCTACGAGCAGTACTTC. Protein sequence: CASSYRGSYEQYF.